These 17 T cell receptor beta chains came from one sample sequenced in a study of blood T cell repertoires in COVID-19. Clones were sequenced by immunoSEQ multiplex PCR, and TCRdb holds only the in-frame ones, with some missing. The table includes over 150,000 clones, approximately 80% detected once. Sequenced material: peripheral blood. All receptors come from a human donor with acute or convalescent COVID-19. The donor label of this sample is uncertain.

The DNA of the CDR3 is TGCAGTGCTAGTGCCCCCCCGGACAATAGCAATCAGCCCCAGCATTTT. Translating gives CSASAPPDNSNQPQHF. This sequence joins TRBV20-1 and TRBJ1-5, with D tentatively TRBD1 (5 bases). The V gene's germline CDR1 is DFQATT and CDR2 SNEGSKA (reference sequence). V was pared by 3 bases and J by 0 bases, with 15 bases between. The length of the CDR3 is 16 residues.

This clone appeared a single time. The chain is built from TRBV5-1 and TRBJ2-1, with D tentatively TRBD2 (6 bases). Trimming stripped 2 bases from V and 9 bases from J, with 15 bases between. The germline CDR1 and CDR2 sequences are SGHRS and YFSETQ. This CDR3 region has 14 residues. In DNA form, the CDR3 reads TGCGCCAGCAGCTTTGGTCCCGGGAGTGGTGAGCAGTTCTTC. This sequence encodes CASSFGPGSGEQFF.

The rearrangement uses TRBV3-1 (or the pseudogene TRBV3-2) and TRBJ2-3, with 7 nucleotides matching TRBD2. Trimming at V came to 4 bases and at J to 0 bases, leaving 7 bases not matched to a gene. CDR3 size: 16 residues. Germline loops: CDR1 LGHDT, CDR2 YNNKEL (reference sequence). CDR3 DNA: TGTGCCAGCAGCCTTCGGACTAGGGGAAGCACAGATACGCAGTATTTT. Amino acid sequence: CASSLRTRGSTDTQYF.

The chain links TRBV28 to TRBJ1-5; TRBD1 matches at 7 bases. CDR3 length equals 14 residues. CDR1 and CDR2 (germline): MDHEN, SYDVKM. V was pared by 4 bases and J by 5 bases, with 5 bases of the junction left unmatched. The CDR3 protein is CASSSGQRYQPQHF. The CDR3 nucleotides read TGTGCCAGCAGTTCGGGACAGCGGTATCAGCCCCAGCATTTT.

CDR3 amino acids: CASSLGSGLAASYNEQFF. DNA for the CDR3: TGTGCCAGCAGCCTTGGGAGTGGTCTAGCGGCTTCCTACAATGAGCAGTTCTTC. The J gene is TRBJ2-1, the V gene TRBV9, with 7 bases that match TRBD2. V was pared by 4 bases and J by 1 base, with 14 bases of the junction left unmatched. CDR3 size: 18 residues. Germline V gene data show CDR1 as SGDLS and CDR2 as YYNGEE.

The rearrangement joins TRBV2 to TRBJ2-3, with D tentatively TRBD2 (6 bases). Trimming took 3 bases from V and 6 from J, leaving 13 bases between them. The length of the CDR3 is 14 residues. CDR1 is SNHLY and CDR2 is FYNNEI in the germline V gene. The CDR3: CASSDPPLADTQYF. For the CDR3, the DNA is TGTGCCAGCAGTGATCCCCCCCTAGCGGATACGCAGTATTTT.

The rearrangement joins TRBV28 to TRBJ1-5, with TRBD1 matching 10 bases. V trimming: 3 bases; J trimming: 4 bases; junction bases outside the gene matches: 9. Germline CDR1 MDHEN, CDR2 SYDVKM. The CDR3 has 17 amino acids. For the CDR3, the DNA is TGTGCCAGCAGTTTCTTCGGACAGGGGGTCGGGAATCAGCCCCAGCATTTT. It codes for CASSFFGQGVGNQPQHF.

V usage is TRBV7-2 and J usage is TRBJ1-2, with 12 positions matching TRBD1. The germline V gene has CDR1 SGHTA and CDR2 FQGNSA. This CDR3 contains 15 residues. J was trimmed by 6 bases and V by 5 bases; bases with no gene match: 7. The chain's CDR3 is CASSVTGQGADGYTF. The CDR3 bases are TGTGCCAGCAGCGTAACGGGACAGGGGGCCGATGGCTACACCTTC.

This clone was counted a single time. This rearrangement joins TRBV30 to TRBJ2-1; 10 positions match TRBD2. The V segment lost 0 bases and the J segment 7 bases; nucleotides outside the gene matches: 9. Germline V gene data show CDR1 as GTSNPN and CDR2 as SVGIG (reference sequence). This CDR3 has 16 residues. The CDR3, as DNA: TGTGCCTGGAGTGTTAAGGGACTAGCGAGTTGGAATGAGCAGTTCTTC. It specifies CAWSVKGLASWNEQFF.

This clone was seen only a few times. The chain couples TRBV18 to TRBJ2-1; 7 nucleotides match TRBD2. V lost 3 bases and J lost 5; bases outside the gene matches: 4. There are 14 residues in the CDR3. Germline-derived CDR1 and CDR2 are KGHSH and LQKENI. Written as DNA, the CDR3 is TGTGCCAGCTCACCGGCTAGCGGCCACAATGAGCAGTTCTTC. Its translation is CASSPASGHNEQFF. The full variable domain, with the rest looked up from reference TRBV18 and TRBJ2-1, is NAGVMQNPRHLVRRRGQEARLRCSPMKGHSHVYWYRQLPEEGLKFMVYLQKENIIDESGMPKERFSAEFPKEGPSILRIQQVVRGDSAAYFCASSPASGHNEQFFGPGTRLTVL.

The V gene is TRBV7-9, the J gene TRBJ1-2, with 7 bases lining up with TRBD1. The CDR3 consists of 14 residues. Germline V CDR1 and CDR2: SEHNR, FQNEAQ (reference sequence). With 3 bases clipped from V and 5 bases from J, the junction kept 6 bases outside the gene matches. The CDR3 reads CASSFLGTAYGYTF. The CDR3 bases are TGTGCCAGCAGCTTCCTCGGGACAGCTTATGGCTACACCTTC.

The chain uses TRBV5-4 and TRBJ2-7, with 13 bases matching TRBD2. Looked up from germline, CDR1 is SGHNT and CDR2 is YYREEE (reference sequence). The CDR3 contains 15 residues. Trimming took 5 bases from V and 4 from J; bases not matched to a gene: 6. CDR3 in DNA: TGTGCCAGCAGTCAACTAGCGGGAGGGCGGTACGAGCAGTACTTC. This codes for CASSQLAGGRYEQYF. Variable domain in full (rest from reference TRBV5-4 and TRBJ2-7): ETGVTQSPTHLIKTRGQQVTLRCSSQSGHNTVSWYQQALGQGPQFIFQYYREEENGRGNFPPRFSGLQFPNYSSELNVNALELDDSALYLCASSQLAGGRYEQYFGPGTRLTVT.

This clone was observed a few times. The same CDR3 arises from other DNA sequences in this sample as well. CDR3 residues: CASSLRLNTEAFF. The CDR3 region has the DNA TGTGCCAGCAGTTTGAGATTAAACACTGAAGCTTTCTTT. The genes are TRBV27 and TRBJ1-1, with D unresolved. Trimming shortened V by 3 bases and J by 2 bases, and 7 bases separated the two germline ends. This CDR3 region has 13 residues. Germline V gene data show CDR1 as MNHEY and CDR2 as SMNVEV (reference sequence).

This clone was recorded a few times. The CDR3, as DNA: TGTGCCAGTAGTACCGACAGGGTTGGGGAAAAACTGTTTTTT. Encoded protein: CASSTDRVGEKLFF. The chain joins TRBV19 to TRBJ1-4, with 7 bases aligning to TRBD1. V lost 4 bases and J lost 8; bases outside the gene matches: 7. CDR1 is LNHDA and CDR2 is SQIVND in the germline V gene (reference sequence). CDR3 length: 14 amino acids.

The rearrangement uses TRBV7-9 and TRBJ2-1; D is perhaps TRBD2 (6 bases). CDR3 length: 15 residues. Germline values: CDR1 SEHNR, CDR2 FQNEAQ (reference sequence). V dropped 2 bases and J dropped 10 bases, with 18 bases sitting between them. The CDR3 sequence: CASSLSEAGELEQFF. As DNA, the CDR3 is TGTGCCAGCAGCTTATCCGAAGCGGGCGAGCTGGAGCAGTTCTTC.

CDR3 nucleotide sequence: TGCGCCAGCAGGGAAACTAGCGTAAGCTCCTACAATGAGCAGTTCTTC. This encodes CASRETSVSSYNEQFF. The gene calls are TRBV5-1 and TRBJ2-1, with 7 nucleotides matching TRBD2. V was pared by 5 bases and J by 0 bases, with 8 bases of the junction left unmatched. CDR3 length equals 16 residues. Germline CDR1 is SGHRS and CDR2 is YFSETQ.

The chain links TRBV29-1 to TRBJ1-2; 11 bases are shared with TRBD1. The CDR3 runs to 13 residues. V lost 4 bases and J lost 8; bases outside the gene matches: 6. CDR1 SQVTM and CDR2 ANQGSEA come from the germline V gene. The CDR3 loop reads CSVGGTGGGGYTF. DNA of the CDR3: TGCAGCGTTGGAGGGACAGGGGGTGGCGGCTACACCTTC.